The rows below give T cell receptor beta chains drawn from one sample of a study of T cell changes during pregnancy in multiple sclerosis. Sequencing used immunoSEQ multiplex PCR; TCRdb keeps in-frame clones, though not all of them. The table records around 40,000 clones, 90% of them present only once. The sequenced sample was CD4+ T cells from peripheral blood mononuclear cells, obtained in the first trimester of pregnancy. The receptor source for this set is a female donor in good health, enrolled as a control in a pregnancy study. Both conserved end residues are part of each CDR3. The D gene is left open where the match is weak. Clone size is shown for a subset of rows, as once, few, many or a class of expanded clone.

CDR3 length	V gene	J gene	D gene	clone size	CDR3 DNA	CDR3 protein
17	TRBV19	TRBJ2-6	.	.	TGTGCCAGTAGTATGCGCGGGATTAACTCTGGGGCCAACGTCCTGACTTTC	CASSMRGINSGANVLTF
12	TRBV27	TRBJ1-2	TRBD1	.	TGTGCCAGCTCCGACAGGGTGAAAGGCTACACCTTC	CASSDRVKGYTF
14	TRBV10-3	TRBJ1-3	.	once	TGTGCCATCAGTGACCCCCGCTCTGGAAACACCATATATTTT	CAISDPRSGNTIYF
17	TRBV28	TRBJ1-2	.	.	TGTGCCAGCAGCTTCATAGGAACCGGACAGTCAAACTATGGCTACACCTTC	CASSFIGTGQSNYGYTF
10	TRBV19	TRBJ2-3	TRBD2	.	TGTGCCAGTACGCGGGGGGAGCAGTATTTT	CASTRGEQYF
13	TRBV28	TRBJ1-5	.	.	TGTGCCAGCAGTCCCGATCGGAATCAGCCCCAGCATTTT	CASSPDRNQPQHF
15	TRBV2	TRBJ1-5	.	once	TGTGCCAGCAGCGCGGACAGCTATAGCAATCAGCCCCAGCATTTT	CASSADSYSNQPQHF
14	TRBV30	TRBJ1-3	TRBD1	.	TGTGCCTGGATGCGGGACAGGGCTGGAAACACCATATATTTT	CAWMRDRAGNTIYF
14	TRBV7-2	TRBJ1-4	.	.	TGTGCCAGCAGCCAGTATGCAACTAATGAAAAACTGTTTTTT	CASSQYATNEKLFF
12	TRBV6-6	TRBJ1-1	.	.	TGTGCCAGCAACGTACTGGACACTGAAGCTTTCTTT	CASNVLDTEAFF
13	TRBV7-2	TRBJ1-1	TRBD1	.	TGTGCCAGCAGCTCGACAGGGGTTACTGAAGCTTTCTTT	CASSSTGVTEAFF
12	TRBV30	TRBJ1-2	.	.	TGTGCCTGGAGGGCAGGGGCCTATGGCTACACCTTC	CAWRAGAYGYTF
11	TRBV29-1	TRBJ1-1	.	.	TGCAGCGTTTCCAGATTCACTGAAGCTTTCTTT	CSVSRFTEAFF
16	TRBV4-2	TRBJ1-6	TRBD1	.	TGTGCCAGCAGCCAAGGGAACCGGGACAGGGGTTCACCCCTCCACTTT	CASSQGNRDRGSPLHF
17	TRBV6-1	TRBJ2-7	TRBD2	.	TGTGCCAGCAGGGAACTGGACACGGCGGGGGGGCACAACGAGCAGTACTTC	CASRELDTAGGHNEQYF
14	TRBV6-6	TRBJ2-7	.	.	TGTGCCAGCAGAAGAACAGTGAGCTCCTACGAGCAGTACTTC	CASRRTVSSYEQYF
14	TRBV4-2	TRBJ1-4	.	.	TGTGCCAGCAGCCACGGACGGAGGAATGAAAAACTGTTTTTT	CASSHGRRNEKLFF
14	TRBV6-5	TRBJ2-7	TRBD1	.	TGTGCCAGCAGCCCGGACAGGGGAGCCTACGAGCAGTACTTC	CASSPDRGAYEQYF
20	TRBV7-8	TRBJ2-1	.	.	TGTGCCAGCAGCCCGAGGACAGGGTGGGGAGGGACTCTACCCTACAATGAGCAGTTCTTC	CASSPRTGWGGTLPYNEQFF
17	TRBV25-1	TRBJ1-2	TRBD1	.	TGTGCCAGCAGTGAAAACTTAGGGACAGGGGCTAACTATGGCTACACCTTC	CASSENLGTGANYGYTF
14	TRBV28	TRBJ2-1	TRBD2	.	TGTGCCAGCAGTCCCCCGGGGGGGAACAATGAGCAGTTCTTC	CASSPPGGNNEQFF